This entry lists 21 T cell receptor beta chains sequenced from one sample in a study of blood T cells in healthy people across ages. Primed by a sample-barcoded 5' primer and a J-beta primer mix, a second PCR proceeded for about 7 to 12 cycles. TCRdb passed the 5' RACE reads through MiXCR, listing each CDR3 protein once. The sample has about 1.1 million distinct CDR3 sequences, approximately 38% seen once; the top ten hold over 10%. Material: blood. The receptors come from a man between 18 and 35 years old in good health.

This clonotype showed up just a few times. This chain connects TRBV2 to TRBJ2-2; 9 nucleotides match TRBD2. Germline V gene lookup returns CDR1 SNHLY and CDR2 FYNNEI. The CDR3 is made up of 14 amino acids. Germline trimming cut 2 bases from V and 5 bases from J; bases unmatched to any gene: 0. The CDR3 coding sequence is TGTGCCAGCAGTGAACTAGCGGGGACCGGGGAGCTGTTTTTT. It is translated as CASSELAGTGELFF.

For this clonotype: Relative to the germline gene, one junction end is altered; a read error may explain this. The chain couples TRBV12-3 or TRBV12-4 to TRBJ2-1; no clear D. This CDR3 has 11 amino acids. The CDR3 coding sequence is TGTGCCAGCACTTTAGTCAATGAGCAGTTCTTC. This translates into CASTLVNEQFF.

This clonotype was recorded a few times. V and J are TRBV7-2 and TRBJ2-3, with D perhaps matching TRBD2 (6 bases). Germline CDR1 SGHTA, CDR2 FQGNSA. The CDR3 has 15 amino acids. V shed 2 bases and J shed 2 bases, with 11 bases lying between them. CDR3: CASSLFGGDTDTQYF. In DNA form, the CDR3 reads TGTGCCAGCAGCTTATTCGGGGGTGACACAGATACGCAGTATTTT.

This clonotype occurred once. A much larger clonotype is one base distant, so this may be a read error. The rearrangement uses TRBV11-1 and TRBJ1-1; D uncertain. This CDR3 is 13 amino acids long. Per germline, CDR1 SGHAT and CDR2 FQDESV (reference sequence). The CDR3 nucleotides are TGTACCAGCAGCTTATATGCAGAAACTGAAGCTTTCTTT. It yields the protein CTSSLYAETEAFF.

This clonotype was observed a handful of times. The chain uses TRBV6-5 and TRBJ1-2; D call uncertain. Trimming took 2 bases from V and 4 from J, leaving 8 bases between them. CDR1 and CDR2 from the germline V gene are MNHEY and SVGAGI. The length of the CDR3 is 13 residues. In nucleotides, the CDR3 is TGTGCCAGCAGTTACCCGGGGAGCTATGGCTACACCTTC. Residues: CASSYPGSYGYTF.

This sequence joins TRBV13 and TRBJ2-5; tentatively, D is TRBD1 or TRBD2 (6 bases each). This CDR3 comprises 14 residues. The V end was cut by 5 bases, the J end by 1 base, with 11 bases between. Per the germline V gene, CDR1 is PRHDT and CDR2 is FYEKMQ (reference sequence). The CDR3, as DNA: TGTGCCAGCAGCCGTAGGGGGGTCCAAGAGACCCAGTACTTC. It yields the protein CASSRRGVQETQYF.

This clonotype was seen only a few times. The rearrangement links TRBV11-2 to TRBJ1-2, with TRBD1 matching over 8 bases. Looked up from germline, CDR1 is SGHAT and CDR2 is FQNNGV. V dropped 5 bases and J dropped 8; count of bases not matched to a gene: 10. The length of the CDR3 is 14 residues. DNA for the CDR3: TGTGCCAGCAGCGCGCTGACAGGGGACGGGGGCTACACCTTC. Translating it yields CASSALTGDGGYTF.

Turning to this clonotype: Just one base apart from a much larger clone, this may be a read error. The chain is built from TRBV27 and TRBJ2-5, with D perhaps matching TRBD1 (6 bases). The J call may be faulty, since TRBJ2-7 better matches the DNA end. This CDR3 has 13 amino acids. Germline lookup yields CDR1 MNHEY and CDR2 SMNVEV (reference sequence). CDR3 coding DNA: TGTGCCAGCGGAACAGGGCCAAGTTACGAGCAGTACTTC. The encoded protein is CASGTGPSYEQYF.

DNA for the CDR3: TGTGCCAGCAGCCCTTTGCGGGAATTGAACACTGAAGCTTTCTTT. Its translation: CASSPLRELNTEAFF. The chain recombines TRBV7-8 with TRBJ1-1; D unresolved. The CDR3 totals 15 residues. CDR1 is SGHVS and CDR2 is FQNEAQ in the germline V gene. V was pared by 5 bases and J by 0 bases, with 13 bases between.

This clonotype was observed a few times. CDR3 amino acids: CASSHRDQGGKLFF. The CDR3 DNA reads as TGTGCCAGCAGCCACCGGGATCAGGGGGGAAAACTGTTTTTT. The genes are TRBV3-1 and TRBJ1-4, with 7 positions matching TRBD1. The length of the CDR3 is 14 residues. The J segment lost 10 bases and the V segment lost 3 bases, leaving 8 bases of the junction unmatched. Germline-derived CDR1 and CDR2 are LGHDT and YNNKEL (reference sequence).

The V gene is TRBV5-1, the J gene TRBJ1-2; D is uncertain. In germline, CDR1 is SGHRS, CDR2 YFSETQ. With 2 bases removed from V and 2 bases from J, the gap between germline ends came to 13 bases. CDR3 length: 15 amino acids. CDR3 in amino acids: CASSLSPGDNYGYTF. The CDR3 DNA reads TGCGCCAGCAGCTTAAGTCCAGGAGACAACTATGGCTACACCTTC.

Note on this clonotype: This may be a read error: a much more frequent sequence differs by one nucleotide. The V gene is TRBV13, the J gene TRBJ2-7, with TRBD1 as a possible D gene (6 bases). The V end was cut by 4 bases, the J end by 1 base, with 17 bases between. The CDR3 covers 16 residues. Germline loops: CDR1 PRHDT, CDR2 FYEKMQ (reference sequence). DNA of the CDR3: TGTGCCAGCAGCTCAGATCGCTTAGGGGGATCCTACGAGCAGTACTTC. This codes for CASSSDRLGGSYEQYF. The whole variable domain, remainder taken from reference TRBV13 and TRBJ2-7, is AAGVIQSPRHLIKEKRETATLKCYPIPRHDTVYWYQQGPGQDPQFLISFYEKMQSDKGSIPDRFSAQQFSDYHSELNMSSLELGDSALYFCASSSDRLGGSYEQYFGPGTRLTVT.

This clonotype was found many times. The junction and the germline gene differ at one end; a read error may be behind it. V usage is TRBV29-1 and J usage is TRBJ2-5, with D tentatively TRBD2 (6 bases). The germline CDR1 and CDR2 sequences are SQVTM and ANQGSEA. The CDR3 sequence is 11 residues long. The CDR3 nucleotides read TGCAGCGTTGAGTGGGGGGAGACCGAGTACTTC. Its protein product is CSVEWGETEYF.

This clonotype was counted a few times. The rearrangement joins TRBV7-9 to TRBJ1-2, with D unclear. With 1 base removed from V and 8 bases from J, the gap between germline ends came to 14 bases. The CDR3 sequence is 14 residues long. Germline lookup yields CDR1 SEHNR and CDR2 FQNEAQ (reference sequence). In DNA form, the CDR3 reads TGTGCCAGCAGCTTAGTATCAGCCCCCGGCGGCTACACCTTC. Residues: CASSLVSAPGGYTF.

The chain employs TRBV6-2 or TRBV6-3 and TRBJ2-3; TRBD1 is a possible D gene (5 bases). This CDR3 has 13 residues. The V and J ends lost 6 bases and 5 bases respectively, with 12 bases between them. CDR1 is MNHEY and CDR2 is SVGEGT in the germline V gene. The CDR3 sequence: CASRPNDRDTQYF. The CDR3 region has the DNA TGTGCCAGCAGACCAAACGACAGAGATACGCAGTATTTT.

The CDR3 DNA is TGCAGTGCTAGCCCCGGGACAGACTACTATGGCTACACCTTC. It yields the protein CSASPGTDYYGYTF. This chain links TRBV20-1 with TRBJ1-2; 7 positions match TRBD1. From germline, CDR1 is DFQATT and CDR2 SNEGSKA (reference sequence). V was clipped by 3 bases and J by 3 bases; unmatched bases: 7. The length of the CDR3 is 14 residues.

This clonotype was counted between two and nine times. V is TRBV10-3 and J is TRBJ1-1; D possibly corresponds to TRBD1 (5 bases). V lost 3 bases and J lost 0, with 11 bases in between. Germline V gives CDR1 ENHRY, CDR2 SYGVKD. The CDR3 length is 15 residues. CDR3 residues: CAISDRVSLNTEAFF. The CDR3 DNA follows: TGTGCCATCAGTGACAGGGTCAGCTTGAACACTGAAGCTTTCTTT.

This clonotype was counted at least ten times. The gene calls are TRBV7-8 and TRBJ2-1; 9 bases are shared with TRBD1. This CDR3 is built from 17 residues. Germline V lookup: CDR1 SGHVS, CDR2 FQNEAQ. V lost 5 bases and J lost 2; bases outside the gene matches: 10. CDR3 coding DNA: TGTGCCAGCAGCATTACAGGGGGCGCGTCTACCTACAATGAGCAGTTCTTC. It yields the protein CASSITGGASTYNEQFF. Supplemented by reference TRBV7-8 and TRBJ2-1, the full variable domain reads GAGVSQSPRYKVAKRGQDVALRCDPISGHVSLFWYQQALGQGPEFLTYFQNEAQLDKSGLPSDRFFAERPEGSVSTLKIQRTQQEDSAVYLCASSITGGASTYNEQFFGPGTRLTVL.

The rearrangement joins TRBV20-1 to TRBJ1-1, with unresolved D. The germline V gene encodes CDR1 DFQATT and CDR2 SNEGSKA (reference sequence). The CDR3 sequence is 15 residues long. Trimming left V 0 bases short and J 0 bases short, with 11 bases between. CDR3 residues: CSARDPTVMNTEAFF. The CDR3 coding sequence is TGCAGTGCTAGAGACCCGACTGTTATGAACACTGAAGCTTTCTTT.

V is TRBV12-3 or TRBV12-4 and J is TRBJ1-1; the D is unclear. The germline V and J ends were trimmed by 2 bases and 7 bases, with 8 bases remaining between them. This CDR3 has 12 residues. CDR3 protein: CASSLSGIEAFF. The CDR3 region has the DNA TGTGCCAGCAGTTTATCGGGAATTGAAGCTTTCTTT.

The CDR3 nucleotides are TGCGCCAGCAGCTTTACGGGACAAAAGAACACCGGGGAGCTGTTTTTT. Translation gives CASSFTGQKNTGELFF. The rearrangement uses TRBV5-1 and TRBJ2-2; TRBD1 might be the D (6 bases). Trimming left V 2 bases short and J 1 base short, with 12 bases between. The germline V gene encodes CDR1 SGHRS and CDR2 YFSETQ. The CDR3 is 16 amino acids.